The clone carrying this T cell receptor (beta chain) has more than one count but fewer than ten. The antigen remains unidentified. This sample stems from a study of beta chain features in type 1 diabetes. Study-level background: All of the samples together had approximately 99 million sorted cells examined. Findings and limits, study-wide: Relative to healthy donors, patients appeared to have naive, central memory and Treg TCRB repertoires that were more similar. All four CD4+ subsets of Type 1 diabetes patients contained TCRB CDR3s that were moderately but significantly shorter.

All of the isolated RNA was reverse transcribed, so expressed TCRB transcripts were sequenced. Only in-frame clones appear in the TCRdb table, and some are missing; sequencing was by immunoSEQ multiplex PCR. Of 970,000 or so clones listed, about 17% were seen once; the top ten hold 0.02% to 0.025%. The CDR3 runs to 12 residues. The junction had 3 bases not matched to a gene; V was cut back by 7 bases and J by 7 bases. The germline gives CDR1 MNHEY, CDR2 SVGAGI. Sorting of CD4+ naive, central memory, regulatory and stem cell-like memory cells was performed via CD45RO/CCR7/CD25/CD127/CD95/CD27. The specimen was naive CD4+ T cells from blood. The TCR comes from a woman between 18 and 30 years old in good health. V is TRBV6-5 and J is TRBJ1-2; 10 bases are shared with TRBD1. CDR3 sequence: CASTRTGGGYTF. CDR3 DNA sequence: TGTGCCAGCACCCGGACAGGGGGTGGCTACACCTTC.